A selection of T cell receptor beta chains follows, all from one sample in a study of siplizumab effects on memory and regulatory T cells. Sequencing used immunoSEQ multiplex PCR; TCRdb keeps in-frame clones, though not all of them. The sample lists approximately 100,000 clones, about 91% occurring once. Input material: CD4+ T cells sorted from blood. The receptors shown here come from a human donor in good health. Some clones in this sample may be carry-over from other donors' samples. Both conserved end residues are part of each CDR3. D genes are given only for firm matches. Not all rows give a size; the values are once, few, many and, for expanded clones, a class.

TRBJ2-3 . TRBV27 . 16 CASSLGTGLNPHTQYF TGTGCCAGCAGTTTAGGGACGGGACTGAATCCTCATACGCAGTATTTT
TRBJ2-7 . TRBV18 . 15 CASSLERTSSYEQYF TGTGCCAGCTCACTCGAGCGGACAAGCTCCTACGAGCAGTACTTC
TRBJ1-1 . TRBV5-1 . 14 CASSLDTVNTEAFF TGCGCCAGCAGCTTGGACACGGTGAACACTGAAGCTTTCTTT
TRBJ2-5 TRBD1 TRBV29-1 . 16 CSVNRFNRGQGETQYF TGCAGCGTTAATAGGTTTAACAGGGGGCAAGGAGAGACCCAGTACTTC
TRBJ2-6 TRBD1 TRBV4-2 once 14 CASSQDRGGNVLTF TGTGCCAGCAGTCAGGACAGGGGAGGCAACGTCCTGACTTTC
TRBJ2-1 TRBD2 TRBV4-1 . 17 CASSQALAGGSYNEQFF TGCGCCAGCAGCCAAGCTCTAGCGGGAGGTTCCTACAATGAGCAGTTCTTC
TRBJ1-3 . TRBV5-1 . 15 CASSSALGTGNTIYF TGCGCCAGCAGCTCGGCCCTTGGCACTGGAAACACCATATATTTT
TRBJ2-7 . TRBV6-1 . 15 CASSVFPELGGEQYF TGTGCCAGCAGTGTGTTCCCTGAGCTTGGGGGCGAGCAGTACTTC
TRBJ1-2 . TRBV7-9 . 15 CASSLSGMGERGYTF TGTGCCAGCAGCTTATCGGGGATGGGGGAACGGGGCTACACCTTC
TRBJ2-1 TRBD2 TRBV14 . 13 CASSPTTSRGTFF TGTGCCAGCAGCCCGACGACTAGCAGAGGAACGTTCTTC